The 18 T cell receptor beta chains below come from one sample, sequenced in a study of blood T cell repertoires in COVID-19. Profiling relied on immunoSEQ multiplex PCR, and the TCRdb table lists in-frame clones only, not all of them. Of some 240,000 clones listed, roughly 84% are singletons. The sequenced material came from peripheral blood. The receptors stem from a woman in her forties who had recovered from COVID-19.

V gene TRBV3-1 (or the pseudogene TRBV3-2) combines with J gene TRBJ2-5; D is perhaps TRBD2 (6 bases). The germline V gene has CDR1 LGHDT and CDR2 YNNKEL (reference sequence). With 0 bases removed from V and 5 bases from J, the gap between germline ends came to 19 bases. The CDR3 is made up of 17 amino acids. CDR3 coding DNA: TGTGCCAGCAGCCAAGATAGCGACGGGAGAGACGGGGAGACCCAGTACTTC. Residues: CASSQDSDGRDGETQYF.

The chain couples TRBV7-9 to TRBJ2-5; 15 positions match TRBD2. CDR1 is SEHNR and CDR2 is FQNEAQ in the germline V gene (reference sequence). Unmatched junction bases numbered 10, after V lost 6 bases and J lost 5 bases. The CDR3 runs to 17 residues. Written as DNA, the CDR3 is TGTGCCAGCAGTATTGGGACTAGCGGGGGGATGTTGGAGACCCAGTACTTC. It yields the protein CASSIGTSGGMLETQYF.

The rearrangement joins TRBV7-8 to TRBJ1-1, with D possibly TRBD1 on 6 matching bases. Trimming removed 1 base at V and 0 bases at J, with 15 bases between. There are 17 residues in the CDR3. CDR1 is SGHVS and CDR2 is FQNEAQ in the germline V gene. This CDR3 is CASSLGRAGDMNTEAFF. Here the CDR3 DNA reads TGTGCCAGCAGCTTAGGGCGGGCAGGGGATATGAACACTGAAGCTTTCTTT.

The J gene is TRBJ1-6, the V gene TRBV5-1, with 9 positions matching TRBD1. The germline gives CDR1 SGHRS, CDR2 YFSETQ. The CDR3 has 15 residues. Trimming took 4 bases from V and 7 from J; bases not matched to a gene: 6. As DNA, the CDR3 is TGCGCCAGCAGCGGGACAGGGTTTCGGAATTCACCCCTCCACTTT. This codes for CASSGTGFRNSPLHF.

The rearrangement joins TRBV5-5 to TRBJ2-5, with 8 bases matching TRBD1. Germline CDR1 SGHKS, CDR2 YYEKEE (reference sequence). This CDR3 comprises 16 residues. V gave up 1 base and J gave up 2 bases; unmatched junction bases: 7. The CDR3 region has the DNA TGTGCCAGCAGCTTGATGGGACAGGCTACTCAAGAGACCCAGTACTTC. This codes for CASSLMGQATQETQYF.

The gene calls are TRBV13 and TRBJ1-4; the match to TRBD1 covers 9 bases. Germline V gene sequence: CDR1 PRHDT, CDR2 FYEKMQ (reference sequence). This CDR3 spans 15 amino acids. V trimming: 5 bases; J trimming: 5 bases; junction bases outside the gene matches: 6. CDR3 amino acids: CASSLQGAENEKLFF. CDR3 DNA sequence: TGTGCCAGCAGCCTACAGGGGGCTGAAAATGAAAAACTGTTTTTT.

CDR3 sequence (DNA): TGTGCCAGCAGCTCCACTCCCGGCGTGGGCTACTCAGATACGCAGTATTTT. Its translation is CASSSTPGVGYSDTQYF. The genes are TRBV7-9 and TRBJ2-3; D uncertain. Germline CDR1 SEHNR, CDR2 FQNEAQ (reference sequence). V lost 4 bases and J lost 4, with 21 bases in between. The CDR3 spans 17 residues.

This sequence joins TRBV6-5 and TRBJ2-5, with TRBD2 as a possible D gene (7 bases). CDR3 length equals 14 residues. With 6 bases removed from V and 2 bases from J, the gap between germline ends came to 13 bases. The germline V gene has CDR1 MNHEY and CDR2 SVGAGI. As DNA, the CDR3 is TGTGCCAGCAGCCCCGGGGGGCGGCAAGAGACCCAGTACTTC. This gives the protein CASSPGGRQETQYF.

This clone turned up a few times. V is TRBV18 and J is TRBJ2-2; TRBD1 might be the D (5 bases). This CDR3 region has 15 residues. Germline V gene lookup returns CDR1 KGHSH and CDR2 LQKENI. Trimming left V 0 bases short and J 6 bases short, with 11 bases between. The CDR3 DNA follows: TGTGCCAGCTCACCACCCCAACAGGTCCCCGGGGAGCTGTTTTTT. Protein: CASSPPQQVPGELFF.

This clone has just a few counts. The rearrangement links TRBV4-2 to TRBJ2-1; a possible D gene is TRBD2 (5 bases). Trimming removed 0 bases at V and 0 bases at J, with 12 bases between. This CDR3 is 17 amino acids long. Germline loops: CDR1 LGHNA, CDR2 YNFKEQ. The CDR3 DNA follows: TGTGCCAGCAGCCAAGATAACCCGGGAAGCTCCTACAATGAGCAGTTCTTC. Protein product: CASSQDNPGSSYNEQFF.

CDR3 in amino acids: CATSRGREAYGYTF. CDR3 nucleotide sequence: TGTGCCACCAGCAGAGGCAGGGAGGCCTATGGCTACACCTTC. The chain links TRBV15 to TRBJ1-2; D perhaps matches TRBD1 (5 bases). CDR1 LNHNV and CDR2 YYDKDF come from the germline V gene (reference sequence). This CDR3 is 14 amino acids long. Trimming removed 1 base from V and 4 bases from J, with 10 bases in between.

The rearrangement links TRBV5-1 to TRBJ2-1; TRBD1 aligns across 11 bases. The V segment lost 5 bases and the J segment 7 bases; nucleotides outside the gene matches: 5. The CDR3 spans 14 residues. From germline, CDR1 is SGHRS and CDR2 YFSETQ. The chain's CDR3 is CASSGQGAGNEQFF. In DNA, the CDR3 is TGCGCCAGCAGTGGACAGGGGGCGGGGAATGAGCAGTTCTTC.

This chain joins TRBV27 and TRBJ2-7, with 9 bases lining up with TRBD1. The J segment lost 4 bases and the V segment lost 4 bases, leaving 8 bases of the junction unmatched. This CDR3 is 15 amino acids long. Germline CDR1 and CDR2: MNHEY and SMNVEV (reference sequence). CDR3 DNA sequence: TGTGCCAGCAGTTCCCAAACAGGGGGCAGGTACGAGCAGTACTTC. It codes for CASSSQTGGRYEQYF.

This clone was picked up a small number of times. The rearrangement links TRBV3-1 (or the pseudogene TRBV3-2) to TRBJ2-2; D unclear. CDR3 length equals 15 residues. Trimming took 0 bases from V and 2 from J, leaving 7 bases between them. CDR1 and CDR2 from the germline V gene are LGHDT and YNNKEL (reference sequence). The CDR3 sequence is CASSQELRNTGELFF. In nucleotides, the CDR3 is TGTGCCAGCAGCCAAGAGCTCAGAAACACCGGGGAGCTGTTTTTT.

The J gene is TRBJ2-7, the V gene TRBV5-4, with D perhaps matching TRBD1 (6 bases). CDR1 SGHNT and CDR2 YYREEE come from the germline V gene (reference sequence). This CDR3 comprises 15 residues. V lost 2 bases, J lost 3 bases, and 15 bases lay in between. The CDR3 DNA is TGTGCCAGCAGCTTCGGGCAGGGGTCCTTCTACGAGCAGTACTTC. Protein product: CASSFGQGSFYEQYF.

V usage is TRBV4-2 and J usage is TRBJ2-1, with 7 bases identical to TRBD1. This CDR3 contains 16 residues. V was clipped by 3 bases and J by 2 bases; unmatched bases: 7. CDR1 is LGHNA and CDR2 is YNFKEQ in the germline V gene. DNA for the CDR3: TGTGCCAGCAGCCAGGTAACCGGGACAGCCTACAATGAGCAGTTCTTC. Its translation: CASSQVTGTAYNEQFF.

The chain is built from TRBV5-1 and TRBJ2-7; D gene uncertain. The CDR3 contains 14 residues. In germline, CDR1 is SGHRS, CDR2 YFSETQ. Trimming shortened V by 3 bases and J by 6 bases, and 16 bases separated the two germline ends. The CDR3 sequence: CASSSVSEAREQYF. The CDR3 DNA follows: TGCGCCAGCAGCTCAGTTTCCGAGGCGCGCGAGCAGTACTTC.

The chain recombines TRBV5-1 with TRBJ2-7; D unresolved. CDR1 SGHRS and CDR2 YFSETQ come from the germline V gene. Trimming pared 1 base from V and 4 bases from J, leaving 15 bases between. This CDR3 contains 15 residues. CDR3 DNA sequence: TGCGCCAGCAGCTTGACCTCCCTAGGAGCTTACGAGCAGTACTTC. Its protein is CASSLTSLGAYEQYF. Variable domain in full (rest from reference TRBV5-1 and TRBJ2-7): KAGVTQTPRYLIKTRGQQVTLSCSPISGHRSVSWYQQTPGQGLQFLFEYFSETQRNKGNFPGRFSGRQFSNSRSEMNVSTLELGDSALYLCASSLTSLGAYEQYFGPGTRLTVT.